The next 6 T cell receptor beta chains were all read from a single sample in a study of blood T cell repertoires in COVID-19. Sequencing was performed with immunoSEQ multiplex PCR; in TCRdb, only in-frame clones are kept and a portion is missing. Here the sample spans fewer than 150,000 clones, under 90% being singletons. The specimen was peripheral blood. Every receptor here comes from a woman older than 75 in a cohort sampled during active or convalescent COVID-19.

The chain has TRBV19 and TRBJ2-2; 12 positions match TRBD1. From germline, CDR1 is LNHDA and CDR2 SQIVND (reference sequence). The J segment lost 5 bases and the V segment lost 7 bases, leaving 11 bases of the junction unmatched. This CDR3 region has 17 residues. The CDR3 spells CASTHPGTGGRTGELFF. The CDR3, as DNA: TGTGCCAGTACCCATCCCGGGACAGGGGGCCGGACCGGGGAGCTGTTTTTT.

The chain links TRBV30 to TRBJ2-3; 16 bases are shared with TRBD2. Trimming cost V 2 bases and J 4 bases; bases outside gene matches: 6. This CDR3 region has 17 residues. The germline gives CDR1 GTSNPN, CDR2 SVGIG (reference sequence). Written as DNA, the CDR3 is TGTGCCTGGAGTCCGGGGACTAGCGGGGGGGCGGCAGATACGCAGTATTTT. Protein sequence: CAWSPGTSGGAADTQYF.

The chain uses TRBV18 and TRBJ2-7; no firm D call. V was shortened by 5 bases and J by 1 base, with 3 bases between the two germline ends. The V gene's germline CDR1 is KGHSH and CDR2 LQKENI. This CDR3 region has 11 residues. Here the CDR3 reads CASSSSYEQYF. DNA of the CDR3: TGTGCCAGCTCATCATCCTACGAGCAGTACTTC.

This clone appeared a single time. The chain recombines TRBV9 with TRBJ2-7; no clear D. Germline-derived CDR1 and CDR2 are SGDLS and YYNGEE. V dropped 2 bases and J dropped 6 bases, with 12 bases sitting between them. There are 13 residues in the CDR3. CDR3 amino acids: CASSVEPGPEQYF. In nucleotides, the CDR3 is TGTGCCAGCAGCGTCGAGCCCGGTCCCGAGCAGTACTTC.

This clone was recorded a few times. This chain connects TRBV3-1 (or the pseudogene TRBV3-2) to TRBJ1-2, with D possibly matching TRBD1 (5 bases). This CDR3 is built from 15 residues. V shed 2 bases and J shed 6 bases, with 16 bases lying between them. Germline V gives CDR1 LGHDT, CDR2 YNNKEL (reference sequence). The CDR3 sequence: CASSQPTSGSHGYTF. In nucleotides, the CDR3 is TGTGCCAGCAGCCAACCAACTTCAGGGTCCCATGGCTACACCTTC.

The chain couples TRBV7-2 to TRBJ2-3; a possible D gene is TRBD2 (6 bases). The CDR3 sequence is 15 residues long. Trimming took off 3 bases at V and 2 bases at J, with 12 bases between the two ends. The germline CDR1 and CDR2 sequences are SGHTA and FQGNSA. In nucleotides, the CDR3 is TGTGCCAGCAGCTTCCGCCCGGGGGTCACAGATACGCAGTATTTT. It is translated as CASSFRPGVTDTQYF.